This entry concerns a single T cell receptor (beta chain). What it binds is not known. The data were obtained in a study of T cells in Graves' hyperthyroidism and ophthalmopathy. Study summary: Before treatment of any kind, peripheral blood was taken at initial diagnosis.

Findings and caveats of the study: Ophthalmopathy stood apart from stable hyperthyroidism in a 13 V-J model.

Amplified TCR beta CDR3 regions derived from RNA transcripts. The TCR CDR3 first-round RT-PCR relied on the HTBI primer set. TCRdb re-called the multiplex PCR reads through MiXCR, storing one row per CDR3 protein. The data show hundreds of thousands of distinct CDR3 sequences, roughly 14% seen once. The hyperthyroidism patients had all been newly diagnosed, and their disease duration was under 2 months. Their ages ranged from 18 to 65 years. Thyroid ultrasound and orbital computed tomography, with clinical symptoms and serum thyroxine and TRAb, informed diagnoses. Sequenced material: blood. This TCR derives from a woman aged 25 to 45 with Graves' hyperthyroidism that later progressed to Graves' ophthalmopathy.

This CDR3 is CAITQDLNNEQFF. The DNA of the CDR3 is TGTGCCATCACTCAAGACCTAAACAATGAGCAGTTCTTC. The J gene is TRBJ2-1, the V gene TRBV10-3; D gene unclear. Germline CDR1 and CDR2: ENHRY and SYGVKD. The CDR3 sequence is 13 residues long. Trimming took off 7 bases at V and 5 bases at J, with 12 bases between the two ends.